This TCR beta chain emerged from a study of tumor-infiltrating lymphocytes in glioblastoma multiforme. Study-wide findings and caveats: Only one glioblastoma patient had TCR and mutation analysis. Clone frequencies may be distorted by unequal TCR transcripts per cell. No surface-marker sorting into functional T cell subtypes was done.

The CDR3 totals 10 residues. Per the germline V gene, CDR1 is SNHLY and CDR2 is FYNNEI. V dropped 3 bases and J dropped 8 bases, with 4 bases sitting between them. Multiple V-beta primers and a C-beta primer amplified TCRB from RNA. No unique molecular identifiers were described for these TCRB libraries. TCRdb passed the multiplex PCR reads through MiXCR, listing each CDR3 protein once. This table has 10,000 to 15,000 distinct CDR3 sequences, 64% appearing once. This clonotype was seen repeatedly, ten times or more. Its antigen remains unidentified. This clonotype was obtained from a male donor with glioblastoma. V usage is TRBV2 and J usage is TRBJ2-5; D remains unclear. Material for sequencing was brain tumor tissue. CDR3 nucleotides: TGTGCCAGCAGTGATGAAACCCAGTACTTC. Translating it yields CASSDETQYF.